The present entry profiles one TCR beta chain with its context. Antigen unknown. The repertoire was sequenced with immunoSEQ multiplex PCR; TCRdb's copy has only in-frame clones and lacks some. The repertoire holds around 13,000 clones, 85% to 90% seen once, with 3.5% to 5.5% in the top ten. This entry comes from a study of blood T cell dynamics during melanoma immunotherapy. Study details: Standard first-line treatment here was pembrolizumab or nivolumab plus ipilimumab in metastatic melanoma. The study, taken as a whole, reports: Disease-control patients' PBMC repertoires became either more clonal or more diverse at W3. Clones driving repertoire changes may be melanoma-specific or general immune activation.

Per the germline V gene, CDR1 is MGHDK and CDR2 is SYGVNS. The ends lost 7 bases at V and 6 bases at J; junction bases unmatched: 11. The CDR3 loop spans 14 amino acids. Described time point: pre-treatment baseline. Apart from two fast progressors, RECIST 1.1 response was judged 12 weeks post-infusion. The sequence was obtained from a human donor with melanoma. The V gene is TRBV25-1, the J gene TRBJ1-1; 7 bases match TRBD1. The source material was blood, sampled from a patient treated with checkpoint blockade. CDR3 nucleotides: TGTGCCAGCACGCTGACAGGGACGGGCGCTGAAGCTTTCTTT. This encodes CASTLTGTGAEAFF.